This entry is about one T cell receptor (beta chain). This entry belongs to a study of T-cell memory formation after mild COVID-19. As for the study in general: Largely donor-specific TCR clusters were found.

TCRdb recomputed calls from the 5' RACE reads with MiXCR, one row per CDR3 protein. The repertoire has 200,000 to 300,000 distinct CDR3 sequences, approximately 16% of them found once; the top ten carry 22%. With V trimmed by 4 bases and J by 7 bases, 6 bases remained unmatched. This CDR3 is 14 amino acids long. Germline CDR1 and CDR2: LGHNA and YNFKEQ. The sequence was collected from a young man who had mild COVID-19 (a few samples of this study predate the infection). Cell type and time point are not known. The V and J genes are TRBV4-2 and TRBJ1-5; 8 nucleotides align to TRBD1. The sample comprised PBMCs or a T cell subset sorted from them (not recorded which). The CDR3 DNA sequence: TGTGCCAGCAGCCTACCAGGGGGCGACCAGCCCCAGCATTTT. Amino acid sequence: CASSLPGGDQPQHF.